What follows are 25 T cell receptor beta chains derived from one specimen sequenced in a study of blood T cell repertoires in COVID-19. TCRdb keeps only in-frame clones here, not all; method: immunoSEQ multiplex PCR. Of over 400,000 clones listed, 88% are singletons. Specimen: PBMCs or T cells enriched from blood (not recorded which). The receptors shown here come from a woman aged 55-75 years who had recovered from COVID-19.

The rearrangement joins TRBV5-6 to TRBJ1-5; 9 bases align to TRBD1. Germline assignment: CDR1 SGHDT and CDR2 YYEEEE. This CDR3 is built from 18 residues. Trimming removed 1 base from V and 1 base from J; junction bases left unmatched: 9. CDR3 nucleotide sequence: TGTGCCAGCAGCTTGTATGGTACAGGGGGCATGAGCAATCAGCCCCAGCATTTT. Translated: CASSLYGTGGMSNQPQHF. The full variable domain, completed using reference TRBV5-6 and TRBJ1-5, is DAGVTQSPTHLIKTRGQQVTLRCSPKSGHDTVSWYQQALGQGPQFIFQYYEEEERQRGNFPDRFSGHQFPNYSSELNVNALLLGDSALYLCASSLYGTGGMSNQPQHFGDGTRLSIL.

The V call is TRBV5-1, the J call TRBJ2-3; 11 bases fit TRBD2. In germline, CDR1 is SGHRS, CDR2 YFSETQ. CDR3 size: 16 residues. The ends lost 3 bases at V and 5 bases at J; junction bases unmatched: 8. CDR3 nucleotides: TGCGCCAGCAGCTCGGGACTAGCGGTGGGGGAAGATACGCAGTATTTT. The encoded protein is CASSSGLAVGEDTQYF.

This sequence joins TRBV5-1 and TRBJ1-6; 7 bases fit TRBD1. CDR3 size: 14 residues. The ends lost 2 bases at V and 7 bases at J; junction bases unmatched: 3. CDR1 is SGHRS and CDR2 is YFSETQ in the germline V gene. CDR3 DNA sequence: TGCGCCAGCAGCTTTGGACAGGAGAATTCACCCCTCCACTTT. Amino acid sequence: CASSFGQENSPLHF.

The chain uses TRBV5-1 and TRBJ1-1; maybe TRBD1 (6 bases). V lost 4 bases and J 4 bases, leaving 14 bases between the germline ends. The CDR3 has 14 amino acids. CDR1 and CDR2 from the germline V gene are SGHRS and YFSETQ. The CDR3 DNA follows: TGCGCCAGCAGCCGACAGGCAGAGGCCACTGAAGCTTTCTTT. It is translated as CASSRQAEATEAFF.

V gene TRBV11-2 combines with J gene TRBJ1-6, with D possibly TRBD1 on 5 matching bases. The ends were cut back, 5 bases at V and 7 bases at J, with 12 bases in the middle. The CDR3 spans 14 residues. Germline-derived CDR1 and CDR2 are SGHAT and FQNNGV. CDR3 sequence reads: CASSQTGGNSPLHF. Written as DNA, the CDR3 is TGTGCCAGCAGCCAGACGGGGGGGAATTCACCCCTCCACTTT.

V and J are TRBV5-1 and TRBJ2-5; maybe TRBD2 (6 bases). Germline CDR1 and CDR2: SGHRS and YFSETQ. V was clipped by 0 bases and J by 1 base, with 10 bases between them. The CDR3 loop spans 15 amino acids. The CDR3 spells CASSLAPGGQETQYF. The CDR3 nucleotides are TGCGCCAGCAGCTTGGCACCCGGGGGCCAAGAGACCCAGTACTTC. Looking up the rest from reference TRBV5-1 and TRBJ2-5 gives the full variable domain: KAGVTQTPRYLIKTRGQQVTLSCSPISGHRSVSWYQQTPGQGLQFLFEYFSETQRNKGNFPGRFSGRQFSNSRSEMNVSTLELGDSALYLCASSLAPGGQETQYFGPGTRLLVL.

The CDR3 sequence is CASSALRGMGEKLFF. In DNA, the CDR3 is TGTGCCAGCAGTGCCCTCAGGGGGATGGGTGAAAAACTGTTTTTT. The gene calls are TRBV25-1 and TRBJ1-4; 7 bases line up with TRBD1. The V gene's germline CDR1 is MGHDK and CDR2 SYGVNS. This CDR3 is built from 15 residues. Trimming removed 4 bases from V and 7 bases from J; junction bases left unmatched: 9.

The chain carries TRBV6-4 and TRBJ2-1; D is undetermined. Germline V gene lookup returns CDR1 MRHNA and CDR2 SNTAGT. Trimming shortened V by 2 bases and J by 3 bases, and 17 bases separated the two germline ends. There are 17 residues in the CDR3. The CDR3 sequence is CASSDRPLGPLYNEQFF. CDR3 sequence (DNA): TGTGCCAGCAGTGACCGCCCGCTAGGCCCCCTCTACAATGAGCAGTTCTTC.

The J gene is TRBJ2-7, the V gene TRBV9, with 7 bases matching TRBD2. Germline CDR1 and CDR2: SGDLS and YYNGEE. This CDR3 has 14 amino acids. Trimming cost V 4 bases and J 4 bases; bases outside gene matches: 8. The CDR3 nucleotides are TGTGCCAGCAGCCCCGGACTAGGATCGTACGAGCAGTACGTC. This translates into CASSPGLGSYEQYV.

This chain links TRBV24-1 with TRBJ2-2; D remains ambiguous. Germline V gene data show CDR1 as KGHDR and CDR2 as SFDVKD. This CDR3 has 15 residues. The germline V and J ends were trimmed by 1 base and 1 base, with 6 bases remaining between them. CDR3 in amino acids: CATSDFPKNTGELFF. CDR3 nucleotides: TGTGCCACCAGTGATTTTCCAAAGAACACCGGGGAGCTGTTTTTT.

J is TRBJ1-3 and V is TRBV27, with D perhaps TRBD1 (5 bases). The germline V gene encodes CDR1 MNHEY and CDR2 SMNVEV (reference sequence). This CDR3 comprises 20 residues. Deletions cut 5 bases from V and 0 bases from J, with 26 bases between. CDR3 nucleotides: TGTGCCAGCAGTCCACAATTAGCCCTGGGGCCGAAAGACTCTGGAAACACCATATATTTT. This codes for CASSPQLALGPKDSGNTIYF.

V usage is TRBV7-6 and J usage is TRBJ2-2; TRBD1 aligns across 8 bases. V shed 5 bases, J shed 4 bases, and the junction held 12 bases outside the gene matches. The CDR3 loop spans 17 amino acids. CDR1 and CDR2 from the germline V gene are SGHVS and FNYEAQ. The CDR3 region is CASSLQTGVPPTGELFF. The DNA for the CDR3 is TGTGCCAGCAGCCTACAGACAGGGGTCCCCCCCACCGGGGAGCTGTTTTTT. Drawing the rest from reference TRBV7-6 and TRBJ2-2, the complete variable domain is GAGVSQSPRYKVTKRGQDVALRCDPISGHVSLYWYRQALGQGPEFLTYFNYEAQQDKSGLPNDRFSAERPEGSISTLTIQRTEQRDSAMYRCASSLQTGVPPTGELFFGEGSRLTVL.

This chain connects TRBV19 to TRBJ2-3, with D possibly matching TRBD1 (6 bases). The CDR3 contains 16 residues. V lost 2 bases and J 3 bases, leaving 15 bases between the germline ends. From germline, CDR1 is LNHDA and CDR2 SQIVND (reference sequence). This CDR3 reads CASSILGSRGTDTQYF. CDR3 in DNA: TGTGCCAGTAGTATACTCGGTAGCAGGGGAACAGATACGCAGTATTTT.

This chain joins TRBV11-3 and TRBJ1-3; maybe TRBD1 (6 bases). The germline gives CDR1 SGHNT, CDR2 YENEEA. Trimming shortened V by 4 bases and J by 0 bases, and 7 bases separated the two germline ends. This CDR3 has 14 amino acids. The CDR3 DNA reads as TGTGCCAGCAGCTGGGGGCTCTCTGGAAACACCATATATTTT. Translated, it gives CASSWGLSGNTIYF.

This clone was seen a single time. The chain carries TRBV3-1 (or the pseudogene TRBV3-2) and TRBJ1-2; D not certain. Trimming left V 1 base short and J 7 bases short, with 7 bases between. The CDR3 extends over 12 amino acids. Germline V gene data show CDR1 as LGHDT and CDR2 as YNNKEL (reference sequence). The CDR3 loop reads CASSQGLVGYTF. CDR3 DNA: TGTGCCAGCAGCCAAGGCCTAGTTGGCTACACCTTC.

The chain employs TRBV5-1 and TRBJ2-3; 8 bases match TRBD1. V lost 4 bases and J lost 6; bases outside the gene matches: 7. Germline V CDR1 and CDR2: SGHRS, YFSETQ. The CDR3 sequence is 14 residues long. CDR3 sequence (DNA): TGCGCCAGCAGCGACCAGGGGGCAGGGGATACGCAGTATTTT. Its protein product is CASSDQGAGDTQYF.

V gene TRBV5-8 combines with J gene TRBJ1-3, with a possible D match to TRBD1 (6 bases). Germline V gene data show CDR1 as SGHTS and CDR2 as YDEGEE. The CDR3 totals 15 residues. Trimming cost V 0 bases and J 4 bases, with 11 bases left between them. CDR3 coding DNA: TGTGCCAGCAGCTTGGGAGACAGGTCCGGAAACACCATATATTTT. Translating gives CASSLGDRSGNTIYF.

The chain employs TRBV9 and TRBJ2-1; D is possibly TRBD1 (8 bases). V was cut by 4 bases and J by 3 bases, with 14 bases left in between. Germline CDR1 and CDR2: SGDLS and YYNGEE. The CDR3 has 15 residues. CDR3 DNA sequence: TGTGCCAGCAGCTACAGGGGGGGAGGCTACAATGAGCAGTTCTTC. This gives the protein CASSYRGGGYNEQFF.

The V call is TRBV7-2, the J call TRBJ2-5; TRBD1 matches at 8 bases. The CDR3 is made up of 14 amino acids. Germline V gene data show CDR1 as SGHTA and CDR2 as FQGNSA. V shed 4 bases and J 4 bases; nucleotides not matched to a gene: 5. Written as DNA, the CDR3 is TGTGCCAGCAGCTACCCCGGGACAGGAGAGACCCAGTACTTC. This translates into CASSYPGTGETQYF. The whole variable domain, remainder taken from reference TRBV7-2 and TRBJ2-5, is GAGVSQSPSNKVTEKGKDVELRCDPISGHTALYWYRQSLGQGLEFLIYFQGNSAPDKSGLPSDRFSAERTGGSVSTLTIQRTQQEDSAVYLCASSYPGTGETQYFGPGTRLLVL.

V usage is TRBV5-1 and J usage is TRBJ1-5; the match to TRBD1 covers 8 bases. Germline assignment: CDR1 SGHRS and CDR2 YFSETQ. The trim removed 2 bases at V and 7 bases at J, leaving 8 bases unmatched. This CDR3 has 15 residues. The CDR3 region has the DNA TGCGCCAGCAGCTTAGCATCAGGGGGCGGACAGCCCCAGCATTTT. Translation gives CASSLASGGGQPQHF.

The V and J genes are TRBV10-2 and TRBJ2-7; D gene uncertain. The CDR3 loop spans 12 amino acids. Germline V gene sequence: CDR1 WSHSY, CDR2 SAAADI. V was cut by 6 bases and J by 0 bases, with 6 bases left in between. The CDR3 nucleotides read TGCGCCAGCAGCGACTTCTCCTACGAGCAGTACTTC. This sequence encodes CASSDFSYEQYF.

For the CDR3, the DNA is TGCGCCAGCAGTCCTTCTAGGGGCTTTGAGCAGTTCTTC. It encodes CASSPSRGFEQFF. The V gene is TRBV10-1, the J gene TRBJ2-1; D perhaps matches TRBD1 (5 bases). CDR1 and CDR2 (germline): WNHNN, SYGVQD (reference sequence). The CDR3 contains 13 residues. V lost 5 bases to trimming and J lost 9 bases, with 14 bases between them.

The chain employs TRBV7-8 and TRBJ1-3; a possible D gene is TRBD1 (5 bases). The V gene lost 3 bases and the J gene lost 8 bases, with 23 bases spanning the gap. This CDR3 has 17 residues. Germline V gives CDR1 SGHVS, CDR2 FQNEAQ. CDR3 nucleotides: TGTGCCAGCAGCTTTAATTCAGGGAGGCAGGAGGGGCACACCATATATTTT. Translating gives CASSFNSGRQEGHTIYF.

The chain links TRBV25-1 to TRBJ2-3; 8 bases map to TRBD2. CDR1 and CDR2 (germline): MGHDK, SYGVNS. Losses at the gene ends were 1 base for V and 0 bases for J; bases not matched to a gene: 6. This CDR3 is 17 amino acids long. The CDR3 nucleotides are TGTGCCAGCAGTGAATCCCCGGGACTAGGTAGCACAGATACGCAGTATTTT. Translating gives CASSESPGLGSTDTQYF.

The rearrangement links TRBV7-5 to TRBJ2-3; the DNA was not compared with TRBD1, the D call given in the table. TRBV7-5 is a pseudogene locus. This CDR3 is 15 amino acids long. CDR3 amino acids: CARSYSGVSTDTQYF. In DNA form, the CDR3 reads TGTGCCAGAAGCTATTCAGGGGTGAGCACAGATACGCAGTATTTT.